These 30 T cell receptor beta chains were sequenced from one sample in a study of T and B cells in COVID-19 patients. BIOMED2 TRB-A/B primer pools were used in multiplex TRB PCR. One entry per CDR3 protein results from TCRdb running MiXCR on the multiplex PCR reads. The table lists about 16,000 distinct CDR3 sequences, approximately 26% of them singletons. TRB was amplified from approximately 250-480 ng of blood genomic DNA. Sequencing was done on a sample of blood. The receptors shown here come from a human donor who had recovered from COVID-19.

The chain joins TRBV14 to TRBJ2-6; 9 bases align to TRBD2. Near its end, the DNA agrees better with TRBJ2-7, so the J call may be wrong. Germline lookup yields CDR1 SGHDN and CDR2 FVKESK. The CDR3 contains 15 residues. The CDR3 here is CASSRILAGPYEQYF. CDR3 coding DNA: TGTGCCAGCAGCCGCATCCTAGCGGGACCGTACGAGCAGTACTTC.

This clonotype has a handful of counts. This chain uses TRBV11-1 with TRBJ1-1, with a tentative D call TRBD1 (6 bases). CDR3 length: 15 residues. Germline values: CDR1 SGHAT, CDR2 FQDESV (reference sequence). Trimming took off 5 bases at V and 0 bases at J, with 13 bases between the two ends. This CDR3 is CASSPQGNMNTEAFF. CDR3 DNA sequence: TGTGCCAGCAGCCCACAGGGAAACATGAACACTGAAGCTTTCTTT.

This clonotype has only a few counts. V gene TRBV10-1 combines with J gene TRBJ1-2, with TRBD1 matching over 11 bases. This CDR3 has 15 residues. Trimming took 6 bases from V and 2 from J; bases not matched to a gene: 5. Germline lookup yields CDR1 WNHNN and CDR2 SYGVQD (reference sequence). The CDR3 coding sequence is TGCGCCAGCAGCGGACAGGGGGCGCTGAACTATGGCTACACCTTC. Translating gives CASSGQGALNYGYTF.

Many counts were recorded for this clonotype. This sequence joins TRBV11-1 and TRBJ1-2, with D hard to call. Per germline, CDR1 SGHAT and CDR2 FQDESV (reference sequence). V shed 1 base and J shed 6 bases, with 9 bases lying between them. CDR3 length: 13 residues. As DNA, the CDR3 is TGTGCCAGCAGCTTAGATTTGGGAGATGGCTACACCTTC. Its translation: CASSLDLGDGYTF.

The chain carries TRBV7-6 and TRBJ2-2; D possibly uses TRBD1 or TRBD2 (5 bases each). Trimming left V 5 bases short and J 7 bases short, with 14 bases between. CDR3 length equals 14 residues. Germline assignment: CDR1 SGHVS and CDR2 FNYEAQ. The CDR3 DNA is TGTGCCAGCAGCCCGGGACCAAGCGGCGGGGAGCTGTTTTTT. Translating it yields CASSPGPSGGELFF.

This clonotype showed up just a few times. The genes are TRBV6-5 and TRBJ1-1, with 7 bases lining up with TRBD1. Per germline, CDR1 MNHEY and CDR2 SVGAGI. V shed 2 bases, J shed 6 bases, and the junction held 6 bases outside the gene matches. There are 14 residues in the CDR3. The CDR3 reads CASSYADRVAEAFF. DNA of the CDR3: TGTGCCAGCAGTTACGCCGACAGGGTAGCTGAAGCTTTCTTT.

This sequence joins TRBV6-5 and TRBJ2-3; TRBD2 matches 8 bases. The V gene end was trimmed by 6 bases and the J gene end by 6 bases; junction bases not matched to a gene: 17. CDR1 MNHEY and CDR2 SVGAGI come from the germline V gene. This CDR3 has 17 amino acids. This chain's CDR3 is CASSRGLFVTGGDTQYF. CDR3 nucleotides: TGTGCCAGCAGCAGAGGACTTTTCGTCACGGGGGGGGATACGCAGTATTTT.

This clonotype occurred a few times. The chain carries TRBV15 and TRBJ1-5, with D hard to call. V was trimmed by 0 bases and J by 0 bases, leaving 6 bases between them. The CDR3 totals 15 residues. The germline V gene encodes CDR1 LNHNV and CDR2 YYDKDF (reference sequence). CDR3 DNA: TGTGCCACCAGCAGAGAAATCAATAGCAATCAGCCCCAGCATTTT. Translating it yields CATSREINSNQPQHF.

This clonotype was found a few times. This sequence joins TRBV6-1 and TRBJ2-7; D is possibly TRBD1 or TRBD2 (7 bases each). The CDR3 spans 14 residues. Germline V gene data show CDR1 as MNHNS and CDR2 as SASEGT. V lost 8 bases and J 4 bases, leaving 18 bases between the germline ends. The CDR3 protein is CASPSTGRAYEQYF. Written as DNA, the CDR3 is TGTGCCAGCCCGTCGACAGGGAGGGCGTACGAGCAGTACTTC.

The V call is TRBV24-1, the J call TRBJ2-2; D is perhaps TRBD1 (5 bases). The V gene's germline CDR1 is KGHDR and CDR2 SFDVKD. The CDR3 is 14 amino acids. With 3 bases removed from V and 9 bases from J, the gap between germline ends came to 13 bases. This CDR3 is CATSDPSAGRELFF. The DNA of the CDR3 is TGTGCCACCAGTGATCCAAGTGCAGGGAGGGAGCTGTTTTTT.

This clonotype was seen a few times. The chain recombines TRBV6-1 with TRBJ1-5, with 9 bases that match TRBD1. The CDR3 extends over 14 amino acids. Per germline, CDR1 MNHNS and CDR2 SASEGT. V lost 5 bases, J lost 4 bases, and 3 bases stayed unmatched. The CDR3 is CASSTGTGNQPQHF. DNA of the CDR3: TGTGCCAGCAGTACCGGGACAGGGAATCAGCCCCAGCATTTT.

This clonotype is labeled as medium-sized (0.01 to 0.1%). The chain uses TRBV29-1 and TRBJ1-6; 8 bases agree with TRBD1. With 7 bases clipped from V and 6 bases from J, the junction kept 5 bases outside the gene matches. The CDR3 loop spans 13 amino acids. Per the germline V gene, CDR1 is SQVTM and CDR2 is ANQGSEA. CDR3 in DNA: TGCAGCGCTGGACAGGGAGGTAATTCACCCCTCCACTTT. Encoded protein: CSAGQGGNSPLHF.

The rearrangement uses TRBV19 and TRBJ1-5; the D gene is possibly TRBD1 (6 bases). CDR3 length: 15 amino acids. Between the trimmed V and J ends, which lost 7 bases and 6 bases, there was a span of 19 bases. Germline V gene lookup returns CDR1 LNHDA and CDR2 SQIVND (reference sequence). CDR3 bases: TGTGCCAGTAACAACCCGTGGGGGGCACGTCAGCCCCAGCATTTT. Its protein is CASNNPWGARQPQHF.

V and J are TRBV7-2 and TRBJ2-3, with 9 positions matching TRBD2. CDR1 and CDR2 from the germline V gene are SGHTA and FQGNSA. This CDR3 spans 13 amino acids. V trimming: 7 bases; J trimming: 11 bases; junction bases outside the gene matches: 10. CDR3 DNA: TGTGCCAGCACCATCCAAAGCGGGGGGTTGCAGTATTTT. Residues: CASTIQSGGLQYF.

Note on this clonotype: One junction end disagrees with the germline gene, perhaps due to a read error. J is TRBJ2-1 and V is TRBV18; 11 positions agree with TRBD2. Germline-derived CDR1 and CDR2 are KGHSH and LQKENI. This CDR3 spans 17 amino acids. The CDR3 spells CASSPLTSGNTYNEQFF. The CDR3 nucleotides are TGTGCCAGCTCCCCACTGACTAGCGGGAACACCTACAATGAGCAGTTCTTC.

This clonotype was picked up many times. The chain has TRBV15 and TRBJ2-2, with a weak D call TRBD1 (6 bases). The germline gives CDR1 LNHNV, CDR2 YYDKDF (reference sequence). The CDR3 consists of 16 residues. Trimming cost V 1 base and J 4 bases, with 13 bases left between them. The CDR3 protein is CATSRVRTASTGELFF. Written as DNA, the CDR3 is TGTGCCACCAGCAGAGTCAGGACAGCGAGCACCGGGGAGCTGTTTTTT.

The rearrangement links TRBV12-3 or TRBV12-4 to TRBJ2-7, with D possibly matching TRBD2 (5 bases). The CDR3 length is 17 residues. With 3 bases removed from V and 6 bases from J, the gap between germline ends came to 24 bases. The CDR3 nucleotides read TGTGCCAGCAGTTTCTCCTACCGGGAACGCATGAAAGGCGAGCAGTACTTC. This translates into CASSFSYRERMKGEQYF.

This clonotype appeared a few times. The chain carries TRBV6-5 and TRBJ1-1, with unresolved D. Trimming took 10 bases from V and 5 from J, leaving 11 bases between them. Germline V gene data show CDR1 as MNHEY and CDR2 as SVGAGI. The CDR3 is 11 residues long. The CDR3: CAILEDTEAFF. CDR3 in DNA: TGTGCCATATTGGAGGATACTGAAGCTTTCTTT.

This clonotype was seen only once. A read error may be the cause here, since a much bigger clone is one base away. The rearrangement uses TRBV19 and TRBJ1-4, with D possibly matching TRBD1 (5 bases). There are 15 residues in the CDR3. Germline loops: CDR1 LNHDA, CDR2 SQIVND (reference sequence). The CDR3 DNA sequence: TGTACCAGTTCAAAATGGGGGTTGGTGAATGAAAAACTGTTTTTT. Its translation: CTSSKWGLVNEKLFF. The whole variable domain, remainder taken from reference TRBV19 and TRBJ1-4, is DGGITQSPKYLFRKEGQNVTLSCEQNLNHDAMYWYRQDPGQGLRLIYYSQIVNDFQKGDIAEGYSVSREKKESFPLTVTSAQKNPTAFYLCTSSKWGLVNEKLFFGSGTQLSVL.

The gene calls are TRBV5-1 and TRBJ2-7; 8 nucleotides agree with TRBD1. The CDR3 has 16 residues. Germline CDR1 reads SGHRS; CDR2 reads YFSETQ. V was clipped by 4 bases and J by 2 bases; unmatched bases: 11. CDR3 sequence reads: CASSLEPGQDTYEQYF. The CDR3 nucleotides are TGCGCCAGCAGCCTTGAGCCGGGACAGGATACCTACGAGCAGTACTTC.

The gene calls are TRBV5-4 and TRBJ1-4, with TRBD1 matching over 7 bases. Looked up from germline, CDR1 is SGHNT and CDR2 is YYREEE (reference sequence). V was clipped by 4 bases and J by 4 bases; unmatched bases: 4. The CDR3 totals 14 residues. The CDR3 DNA is TGTGCCAGCAGCCCCGGGACAGATAATGAAAAACTGTTTTTT. This sequence encodes CASSPGTDNEKLFF.

By share of the sample, this clonotype is medium-sized. This chain connects TRBV11-1 to TRBJ2-3; a possible D gene is TRBD1 (5 bases). V gave up 0 bases and J gave up 2 bases, with 9 bases separating them. The CDR3 is 15 amino acids. CDR1 and CDR2 from the germline V gene are SGHAT and FQDESV (reference sequence). CDR3 in DNA: TGTGCCAGCAGCTTAGCGATAGGGGACACAGATACGCAGTATTTT. Its protein product is CASSLAIGDTDTQYF.

This clonotype was seen a handful of times. The chain uses TRBV12-3 or TRBV12-4 and TRBJ1-1; unclear D gene. The CDR3 contains 12 residues. The V end lost 6 bases, the J end lost 8 bases, and 13 bases lay between the germline ends. The CDR3 DNA reads TGTGCCAGCAGCCCAGTAGCCCGGGAAGCTTTCTTT. It yields the protein CASSPVAREAFF.

V usage is TRBV4-2 and J usage is TRBJ2-5; D is unclear. CDR1 is LGHNA, CDR2 YNFKEQ, per germline. The CDR3 extends over 14 amino acids. Trimming removed 1 base at V and 3 bases at J, with 9 bases between. The CDR3 coding sequence is TGTGCCAGCAGCCAAGGTTCCCAAGAAGAGACCCAGTACTTC. This sequence encodes CASSQGSQEETQYF.

This chain links TRBV6-5 with TRBJ1-1, with a possible D match to TRBD1 (6 bases). The V end was cut by 5 bases, the J end by 1 base, with 17 bases between. CDR1 is MNHEY and CDR2 is SVGAGI in the germline V gene. This CDR3 is 16 amino acids long. The CDR3 nucleotides read TGTGCCAGCAGTGGCGTCGCAGGGGCGAGGAACACTGAAGCTTTCTTT. Its protein product is CASSGVAGARNTEAFF.

The rearrangement joins TRBV29-1 to TRBJ2-3; 12 positions agree with TRBD2. The germline CDR1 and CDR2 sequences are SQVTM and ANQGSEA. This CDR3 has 13 amino acids. V gave up 5 bases and J gave up 10 bases; unmatched junction bases: 7. The CDR3 reads CSVSTSGSLAQYF. The CDR3 DNA is TGCAGCGTTTCGACTAGCGGGAGTCTGGCGCAGTATTTT.

This clonotype was recorded many times. The CDR3 DNA follows: TGTGCCAGCAGTTACGTGTCTGGAAACACCATATATTTT. This codes for CASSYVSGNTIYF. The chain uses TRBV6-5 and TRBJ1-3; D remains unclear. The V gene lost 2 bases and the J gene lost 1 base, with 3 bases spanning the gap. Germline values: CDR1 MNHEY, CDR2 SVGAGI. This CDR3 spans 13 amino acids.

This clonotype has a handful of counts. The chain uses TRBV18 and TRBJ1-2; no reliable D call. The germline CDR1 and CDR2 sequences are KGHSH and LQKENI. The CDR3 length is 14 residues. Trimming removed 3 bases at V and 2 bases at J, with 10 bases between. CDR3 DNA: TGTGCCAGCTCACCCGGTGGCGGGAACTATGGCTACACCTTC. Amino acid sequence: CASSPGGGNYGYTF.

This clonotype was observed many times. DNA of the CDR3: TGTGCCAGCAGTTTATCGGGTAGCGGGAGGATAAACGAGCAGTACTTC. It specifies CASSLSGSGRINEQYF. The chain joins TRBV27 to TRBJ2-7; 10 nucleotides align to TRBD2. Trimming cost V 0 bases and J 5 bases; bases outside gene matches: 7. This CDR3 contains 16 residues. The V gene's germline CDR1 is MNHEY and CDR2 SMNVEV (reference sequence).

The gene calls are TRBV18 and TRBJ1-1; 7 bases are shared with TRBD1. The CDR3 is 12 amino acids. Germline V lookup: CDR1 KGHSH, CDR2 LQKENI. V shed 4 bases and J 10 bases; nucleotides not matched to a gene: 6. In DNA form, the CDR3 reads TGTGCCAGCTCACATAGGGGGCTGGGAGCTTTCTTT. Its translation is CASSHRGLGAFF.